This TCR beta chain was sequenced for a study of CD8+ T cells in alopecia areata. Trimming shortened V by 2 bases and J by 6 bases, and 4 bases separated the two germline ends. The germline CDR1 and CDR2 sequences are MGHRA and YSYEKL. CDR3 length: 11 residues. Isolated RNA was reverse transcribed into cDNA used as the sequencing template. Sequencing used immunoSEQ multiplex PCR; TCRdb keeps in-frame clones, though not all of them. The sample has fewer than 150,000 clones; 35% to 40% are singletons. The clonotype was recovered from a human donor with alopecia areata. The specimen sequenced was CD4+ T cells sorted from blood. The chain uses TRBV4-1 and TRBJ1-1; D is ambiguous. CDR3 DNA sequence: TGCGCCAGCAGCCAATATTCTGAAGCTTTCTTT. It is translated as CASSQYSEAFF.